This paragraph covers one T cell receptor beta chain sequence. The RNA, roughly 0.45 to 1 ug, was put through reverse transcription using random hexamers. The CDR3 of TCR beta was amplified by immunoSEQ multiplex PCR across 54 Vbeta and 13 Jbeta. TCRdb re-called the immunoSEQ multiplex PCR reads through MiXCR, storing one row per CDR3 protein. The sample has under 150,000 distinct CDR3 sequences, around 91% seen once. This sample is drawn from a study of CD8 T cells in Susac syndrome. The germline V gene encodes CDR1 GTSNPN and CDR2 SVGIG (reference sequence). The CDR3 has 11 amino acids. The V end lost 0 bases, the J end lost 8 bases, and 4 bases lay between the germline ends. Sequencing of TCR beta covered CD8+ and CD4+ T cells obtained from blood. Negative isolation yielded the CD8+ and CD4+ T cells, while FACS enriched the TEMRA cells.

The receptor comes from a human donor with multiple sclerosis. Sequencing was done on a sample of CD8+ T cells from PBMCs. The chain couples TRBV30 to TRBJ2-2; no reliable D call. The CDR3 loop reads CAWSVGGELFF. Written as DNA, the CDR3 is TGTGCCTGGAGTGTAGGGGGGGAGCTGTTTTTT.